A selection of T cell receptor beta chains follows, all from one sample in a study of cytomegalovirus exposure and HLA in healthy donors. TCRdb keeps only in-frame clones here, not all; method: immunoSEQ multiplex PCR. The sample shows approximately 190,000 clones, approximately 80% of them seen only once. Sequencing input: PBMCs. The origin of the receptors is a boy aged 2 to 10 in good health and CMV-seronegative. CDR3s include the opening cysteine and the closing phenylalanine or tryptophan. The size field is filled for only some rows; it gives once, few, many or a size class.

>NA|TRBJ1-1|TRBV5-4
CASSPGVGVNTEAFF
>NA|TRBJ2-2|TRBV30
CAWSVRGANTGELFF
>NA|TRBJ2-3|TRBV9
CASWSGGPTDTQYF
>NA|TRBJ2-1|TRBV5-1
CASSSLLRYNEQFF
>few|TRBJ1-2|TRBV19
CASSQGYGYTF
>NA|TRBJ1-2|TRBV7-9
CASSLGGPANYGYTF
>NA|TRBJ2-3|TRBV7-9
CASSLPRLAGLRGTDTQYF
>NA|TRBJ1-1|TRBV7-2
CASSFIRGQGTYTEAFF
>few|TRBJ2-7|TRBV4-1
CASSHRWAGGIDEQYF
>NA|TRBJ2-3|TRBV7-2
CASSIRLATDTQYF
>few|TRBJ2-4|TRBV19
CASSIQGAWDIQYF
>NA|TRBJ2-7|TRBV4-2
CASSPGPGQGFEQYF
>NA|TRBJ2-2|TRBV5-5
CASNFSPQKTGELFF
>NA|TRBJ1-6|TRBV27
CASSQTGYNSPLHF
>NA|TRBJ1-6|TRBV4-3
CASSQGGWGQGANSPLHF
>NA|TRBJ2-5|TRBV2
CASSVLSGQETQYF
>NA|TRBJ2-2|TRBV7-2
CASSFSGLGVGELFF
>NA|TRBJ2-3|TRBV11-3
CASSLVLPRKLASTDTQYF
>NA|TRBJ1-6|TRBV9
CASSQDTMNSPLHF
>NA|TRBJ1-2|TRBV10-3
CAISGTGDNGYTF
>NA|TRBJ2-1|TRBV7-3
CASSSGGAPGNEQFF
>NA|TRBJ2-5|TRBV30
CAWRTGGQETQYF
>NA|TRBJ1-4|TRBV5-4
CASSFGQTNEKLFF
>NA|TRBJ1-1|TRBV4-3
CASSQEAGGLGTEAFF
>once|TRBJ2-7|TRBV6-5
CASSYSWAPKFYEQYF
>once|TRBJ1-1|TRBV19
CASSIESRGTEAFF
>once|TRBJ1-2|TRBV5-1
CASSLDADRLYGYTF
>NA|TRBJ2-2|TRBV9
CASGVSGTGELFF
>few|TRBJ1-2|TRBV6-5
CASSLQGSGYTF